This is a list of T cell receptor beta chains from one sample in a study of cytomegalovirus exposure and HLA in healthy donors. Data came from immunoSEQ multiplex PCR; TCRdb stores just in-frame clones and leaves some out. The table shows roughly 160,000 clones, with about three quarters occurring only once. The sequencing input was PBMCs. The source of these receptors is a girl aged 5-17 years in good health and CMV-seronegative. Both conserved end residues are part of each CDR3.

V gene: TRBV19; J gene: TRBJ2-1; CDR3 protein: CASSIGEAYNEQFF
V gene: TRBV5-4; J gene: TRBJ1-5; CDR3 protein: CASSLVGDNQPQHF
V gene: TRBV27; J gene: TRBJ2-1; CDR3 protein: CASSTTGGRFFYNEQFF
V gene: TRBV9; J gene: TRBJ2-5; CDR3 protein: CASSGTGNSETQYF
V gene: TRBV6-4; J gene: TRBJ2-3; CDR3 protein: CASRKGVGTDTQYF
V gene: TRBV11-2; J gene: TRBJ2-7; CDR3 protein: CASSLGQDYEQYF
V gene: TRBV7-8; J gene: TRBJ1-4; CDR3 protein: CASSPVQGLANEKLFF
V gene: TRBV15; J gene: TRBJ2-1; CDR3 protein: CATSRVTAANEQFF
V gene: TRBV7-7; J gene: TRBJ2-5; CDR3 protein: CASSSPGLVEETQYF
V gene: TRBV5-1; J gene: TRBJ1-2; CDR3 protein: CASSLAGRANYGYTF
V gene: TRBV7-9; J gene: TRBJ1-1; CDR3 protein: CASMGRHTEAFF
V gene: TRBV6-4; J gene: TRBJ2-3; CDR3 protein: CASSDSEAGDTDTQYF
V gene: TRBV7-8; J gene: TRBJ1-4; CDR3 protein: CASSLRAGWNEKLFF